This T cell receptor beta chain emerged from a study of identical twins. The study's findings and limits: Memory repertoires lacked the insertion deficit that abundant cord blood beta clonotypes showed.

This clonotype was seen a handful of times. Its antigen remains unidentified. Via MiXCR, TCRdb re-called the 5' RACE reads, giving one row per CDR3 protein. This table holds 700,000 or so distinct CDR3 sequences, around 20% found once. CDR3 length: 16 amino acids. V lost 0 bases, J lost 5 bases, and 6 bases stayed unmatched. Germline loops: CDR1 MNHEY, CDR2 SVGAGI. In addition, the sample was reused for a study of T cells expressing NK-cell markers. That study reports: With an anti-gamma-delta TCR antibody, sorting in several experiments was kept to alpha-beta TCR T cells. Roughly six donors had dominant NKG2C+ clonotypes that comprised about 1.0-7.5% of their CD8+ T cells.

The TCR was taken from a young woman in good health. Sequenced input: PBMCs. The gene calls are TRBV6-5 and TRBJ2-3, with 9 bases aligning to TRBD2. Here the CDR3 reads CASSYSAGGDGDTQYF. The CDR3 nucleotides are TGTGCCAGCAGTTACTCCGCGGGAGGGGATGGAGATACGCAGTATTTT.